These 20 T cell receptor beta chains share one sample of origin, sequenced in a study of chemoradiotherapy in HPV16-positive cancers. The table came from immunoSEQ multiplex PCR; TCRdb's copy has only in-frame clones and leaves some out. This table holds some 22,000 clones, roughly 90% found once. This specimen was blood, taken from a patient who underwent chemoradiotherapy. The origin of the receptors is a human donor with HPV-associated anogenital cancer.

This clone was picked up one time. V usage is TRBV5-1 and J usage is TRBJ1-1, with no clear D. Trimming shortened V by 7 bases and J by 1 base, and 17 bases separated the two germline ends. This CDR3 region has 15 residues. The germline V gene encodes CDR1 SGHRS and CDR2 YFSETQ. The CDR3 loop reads CASGPRSGSNTEAFF. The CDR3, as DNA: TGCGCCAGCGGCCCTAGATCCGGATCGAACACTGAAGCTTTCTTT.

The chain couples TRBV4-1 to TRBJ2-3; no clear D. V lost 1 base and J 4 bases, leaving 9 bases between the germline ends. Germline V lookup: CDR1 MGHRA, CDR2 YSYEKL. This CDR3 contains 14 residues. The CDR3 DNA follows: TGCGCCAGCAGCCAAGGACGAGAGGCAGATACGCAGTATTTT. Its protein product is CASSQGREADTQYF.

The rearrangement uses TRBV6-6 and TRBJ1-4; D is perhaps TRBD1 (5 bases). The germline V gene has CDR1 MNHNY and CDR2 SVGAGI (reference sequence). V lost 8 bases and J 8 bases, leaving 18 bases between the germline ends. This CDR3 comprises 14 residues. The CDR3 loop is CASGSREGREKLFF. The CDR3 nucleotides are TGTGCCAGCGGAAGCAGGGAAGGGAGGGAAAAACTGTTTTTT.

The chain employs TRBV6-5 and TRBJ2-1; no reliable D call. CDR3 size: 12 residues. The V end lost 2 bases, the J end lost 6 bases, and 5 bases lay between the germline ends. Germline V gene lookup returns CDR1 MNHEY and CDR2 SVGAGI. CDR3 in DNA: TGTGCCAGCAGTTACGGGCCCAATGAGCAGTTCTTC. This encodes CASSYGPNEQFF.

This CDR3 is CASSLEGSGRGETQYF. The CDR3, as DNA: TGCGCCAGCAGCTTGGAGGGTAGCGGGAGGGGTGAGACCCAGTACTTC. The J gene is TRBJ2-5, the V gene TRBV5-1; TRBD2 aligns across 11 bases. V lost 0 bases, J lost 5 bases, and 6 bases stayed unmatched. The germline V gene encodes CDR1 SGHRS and CDR2 YFSETQ. The CDR3 runs 16 residues.

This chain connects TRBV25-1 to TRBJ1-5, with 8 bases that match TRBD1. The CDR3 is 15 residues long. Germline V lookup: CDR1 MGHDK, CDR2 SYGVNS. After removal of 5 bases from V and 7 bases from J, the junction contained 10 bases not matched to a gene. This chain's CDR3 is CASSPGTGIGQPQHF. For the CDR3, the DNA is TGTGCCAGCAGTCCCGGGACAGGTATCGGACAGCCCCAGCATTTT.

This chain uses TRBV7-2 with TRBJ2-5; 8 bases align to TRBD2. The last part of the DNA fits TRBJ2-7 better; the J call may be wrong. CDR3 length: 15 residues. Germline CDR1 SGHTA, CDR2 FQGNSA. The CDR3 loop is CASSLPGGSSYEQYF. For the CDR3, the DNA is TGTGCCAGCAGCCTCCCGGGGGGGAGCTCCTACGAGCAGTACTTC.

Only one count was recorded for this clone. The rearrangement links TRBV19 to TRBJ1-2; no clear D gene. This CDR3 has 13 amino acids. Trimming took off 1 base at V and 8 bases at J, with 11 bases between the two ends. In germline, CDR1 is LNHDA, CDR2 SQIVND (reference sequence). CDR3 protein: CASSIGQGIGYTF. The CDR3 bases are TGTGCCAGTAGTATAGGCCAAGGGATCGGCTACACCTTC.

CDR3 coding DNA: TGTGCCAGCAGCTTAGCGGGGACAGGGGTGCGTTCACCCCTCCACTTT. Amino acid sequence: CASSLAGTGVRSPLHF. The chain employs TRBV7-2 and TRBJ1-6, with TRBD1 identical over 10 bases. V lost 0 bases, J lost 9 bases, and 5 bases stayed unmatched. From germline, CDR1 is SGHTA and CDR2 FQGNSA. CDR3 size: 16 residues.

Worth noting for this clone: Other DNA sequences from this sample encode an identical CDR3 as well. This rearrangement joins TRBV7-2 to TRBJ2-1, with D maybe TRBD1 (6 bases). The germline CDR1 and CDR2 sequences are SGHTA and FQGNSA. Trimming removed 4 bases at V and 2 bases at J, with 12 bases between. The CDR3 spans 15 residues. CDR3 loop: CASSSRGGTYNEQFF. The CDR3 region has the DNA TGTGCCAGCAGCTCTCGAGGGGGAACCTACAATGAGCAGTTCTTC.

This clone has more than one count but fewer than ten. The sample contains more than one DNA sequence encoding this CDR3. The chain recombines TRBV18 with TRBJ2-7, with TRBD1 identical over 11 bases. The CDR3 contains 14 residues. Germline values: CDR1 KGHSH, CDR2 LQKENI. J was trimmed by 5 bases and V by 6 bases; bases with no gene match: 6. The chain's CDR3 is CASSSGQGGHEQYF. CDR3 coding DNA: TGTGCCAGCTCCTCGGGACAGGGGGGGCACGAGCAGTACTTC.

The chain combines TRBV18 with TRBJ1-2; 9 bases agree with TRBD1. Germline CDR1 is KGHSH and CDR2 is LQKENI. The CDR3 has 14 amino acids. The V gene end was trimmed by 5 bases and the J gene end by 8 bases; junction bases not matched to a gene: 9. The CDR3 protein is CASSSGQGALGYTF. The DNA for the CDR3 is TGTGCCAGCTCATCGGGACAGGGCGCTTTGGGCTACACCTTC.

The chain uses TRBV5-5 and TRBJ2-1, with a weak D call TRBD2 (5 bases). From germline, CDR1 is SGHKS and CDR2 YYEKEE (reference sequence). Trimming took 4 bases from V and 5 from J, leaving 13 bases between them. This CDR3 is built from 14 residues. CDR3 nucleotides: TGTGCCAGCAGCCAAGACTACGGGGACAATGAGCAGTTCTTC. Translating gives CASSQDYGDNEQFF.

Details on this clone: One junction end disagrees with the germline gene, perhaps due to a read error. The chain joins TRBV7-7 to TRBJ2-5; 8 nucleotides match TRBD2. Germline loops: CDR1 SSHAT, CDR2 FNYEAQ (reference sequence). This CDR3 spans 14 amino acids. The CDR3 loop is CASSLVLAGETQYF. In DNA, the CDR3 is TGTGCTAGCAGCTTAGTCCTAGCGGGAGAGACCCAGTACTTC. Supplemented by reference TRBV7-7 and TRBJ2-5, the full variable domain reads GAGVSQSPRYKVTKRGQDVTLRCDPISSHATLYWYQQALGQGPEFLTYFNYEAQPDKSGLPSDRFSAERPEGSISTLTIQRTEQRDSAMYRCASSLVLAGETQYFGPGTRLLVL.

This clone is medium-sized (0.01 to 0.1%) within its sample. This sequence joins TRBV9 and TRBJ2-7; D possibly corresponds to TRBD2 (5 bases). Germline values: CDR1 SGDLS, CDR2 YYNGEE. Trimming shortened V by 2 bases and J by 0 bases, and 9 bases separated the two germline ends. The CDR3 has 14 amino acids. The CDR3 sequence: CASSVTGFSYEQYF. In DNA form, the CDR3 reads TGTGCCAGCAGCGTCACGGGATTCTCCTACGAGCAGTACTTC.

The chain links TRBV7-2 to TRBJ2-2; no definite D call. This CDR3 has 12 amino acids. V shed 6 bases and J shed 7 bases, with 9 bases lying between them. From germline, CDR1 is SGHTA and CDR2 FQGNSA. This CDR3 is CASRLEIGELFF. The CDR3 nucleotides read TGTGCCAGCAGGTTGGAGATCGGGGAGCTGTTTTTT.

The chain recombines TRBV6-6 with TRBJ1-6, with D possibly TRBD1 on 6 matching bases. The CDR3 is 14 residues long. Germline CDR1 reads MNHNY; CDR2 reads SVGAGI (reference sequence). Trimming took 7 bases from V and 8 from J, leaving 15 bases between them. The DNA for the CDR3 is TGTGCCAGCACCGACACAGGGATTTATTCACCCCTCCACTTT. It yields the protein CASTDTGIYSPLHF.

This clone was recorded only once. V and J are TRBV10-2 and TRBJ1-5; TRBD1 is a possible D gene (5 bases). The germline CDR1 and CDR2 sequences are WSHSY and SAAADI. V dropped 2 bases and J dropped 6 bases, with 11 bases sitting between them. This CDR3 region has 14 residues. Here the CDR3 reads CASSEPRAGQPQHF. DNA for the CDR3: TGCGCCAGCAGTGAGCCCAGGGCGGGTCAGCCCCAGCATTTT.

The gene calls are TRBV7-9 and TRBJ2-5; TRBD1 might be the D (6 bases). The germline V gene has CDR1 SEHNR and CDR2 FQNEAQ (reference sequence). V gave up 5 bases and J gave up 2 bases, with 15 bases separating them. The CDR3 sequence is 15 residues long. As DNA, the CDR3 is TGTGCCAGCAGCCTTTACAGGGTTGGTCAAGAGACCCAGTACTTC. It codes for CASSLYRVGQETQYF. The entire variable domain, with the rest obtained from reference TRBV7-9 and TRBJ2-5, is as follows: DTGVSQNPRHKITKRGQNVTFRCDPISEHNRLYWYRQTLGQGPEFLTYFQNEAQLEKSRLLSDRFSAERPKGSFSTLEIQRTEQGDSAMYLCASSLYRVGQETQYFGPGTRLLVL.

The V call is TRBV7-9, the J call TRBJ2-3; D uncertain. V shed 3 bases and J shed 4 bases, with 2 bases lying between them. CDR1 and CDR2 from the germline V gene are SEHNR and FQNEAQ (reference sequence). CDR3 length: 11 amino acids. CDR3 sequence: CASSFADTQYF. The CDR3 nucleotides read TGTGCCAGCAGCTTCGCAGATACGCAGTATTTT.